Below, 27 T cell receptor beta chains from the same sample are listed, as sequenced in a study of blood T cell repertoires in COVID-19. Using immunoSEQ multiplex PCR, the repertoire was profiled, and TCRdb retains in-frame clones only, with some absent. The sample has approximately 100,000 clones, 85% to 95% seen once. The sequencing sample was made of peripheral blood. All receptors come from a man aged 50 to 60 with active COVID-19.

The genes are TRBV6-5 and TRBJ1-6, with D unclear. CDR1 and CDR2 from the germline V gene are MNHEY and SVGAGI. The ends were cut back, 6 bases at V and 10 bases at J, with 7 bases in the middle. There are 11 residues in the CDR3. The CDR3 DNA is TGTGCCAGCAGGGCAGGCTCACCCCTCCACTTT. The encoded protein is CASRAGSPLHF.

V and J are TRBV13 and TRBJ2-7; 10 bases map to TRBD2. The germline V gene encodes CDR1 PRHDT and CDR2 FYEKMQ (reference sequence). CDR3 length: 15 residues. Trimming cost V 7 bases and J 6 bases; bases outside gene matches: 12. The CDR3 sequence is CASILSGRASPEQYF. CDR3 DNA: TGTGCCAGCATCCTAAGCGGGAGGGCGTCTCCCGAGCAGTACTTC. Supplemented by reference TRBV13 and TRBJ2-7, the full variable domain reads AAGVIQSPRHLIKEKRETATLKCYPIPRHDTVYWYQQGPGQDPQFLISFYEKMQSDKGSIPDRFSAQQFSDYHSELNMSSLELGDSALYFCASILSGRASPEQYFGPGTRLTVT.

V gene TRBV15 combines with J gene TRBJ2-7; D is possibly TRBD1 (6 bases). Trimming took 1 base from V and 5 from J, leaving 12 bases between them. This CDR3 has 14 residues. Germline loops: CDR1 LNHNV, CDR2 YYDKDF (reference sequence). CDR3 sequence: CATSRVWAGDEQYF. The CDR3, as DNA: TGTGCCACCAGCAGAGTATGGGCAGGGGACGAGCAGTACTTC.

The CDR3 loop reads CASRPGQGNTYEQYF. DNA for the CDR3: TGTGCCAGTAGACCGGGACAGGGAAATACCTACGAGCAGTACTTC. The chain recombines TRBV19 with TRBJ2-7; TRBD1 matches at 9 bases. Germline V gives CDR1 LNHDA, CDR2 SQIVND (reference sequence). Germline trimming cut 6 bases from V and 2 bases from J; bases unmatched to any gene: 8. The CDR3 is made up of 15 amino acids.

This chain links TRBV5-1 with TRBJ1-2, with D perhaps TRBD1 (5 bases). V lost 0 bases and J 0 bases, leaving 9 bases between the germline ends. Germline assignment: CDR1 SGHRS and CDR2 YFSETQ. The CDR3 has 15 residues. The CDR3 DNA sequence: TGCGCCAGCAGCTTGGCGGACACTACTAACTATGGCTACACCTTC. As protein: CASSLADTTNYGYTF. Together with reference TRBV5-1 and TRBJ1-2, the CDR3 gives the full variable domain: KAGVTQTPRYLIKTRGQQVTLSCSPISGHRSVSWYQQTPGQGLQFLFEYFSETQRNKGNFPGRFSGRQFSNSRSEMNVSTLELGDSALYLCASSLADTTNYGYTFGSGTRLTVV.

There are a few counts of this clone. This sequence joins TRBV3-1 (or the pseudogene TRBV3-2) and TRBJ2-7; 7 bases agree with TRBD2. Per the germline V gene, CDR1 is LGHDT and CDR2 is YNNKEL (reference sequence). The CDR3 sequence is 17 residues long. V lost 0 bases, J lost 6 bases, and 14 bases stayed unmatched. The CDR3 region is CASSQEDSGFSPGEQYF. In nucleotides, the CDR3 is TGTGCCAGCAGCCAAGAAGATAGCGGGTTCTCACCGGGCGAGCAGTACTTC.

The rearrangement joins TRBV5-1 to TRBJ1-5, with D uncertain. Germline assignment: CDR1 SGHRS and CDR2 YFSETQ. The V end was cut by 0 bases, the J end by 5 bases, with 9 bases between. The CDR3 has 14 amino acids. Here the CDR3 DNA reads TGCGCCAGCAGCTTGGACGGCAGCGATCAGCCCCAGCATTTT. Its protein product is CASSLDGSDQPQHF.

In regard to this clone: An end of the junction does not agree with germline; a read error may underlie this. This chain joins TRBV7-7 and TRBJ2-3, with 9 bases fitting TRBD2. Germline values: CDR1 SSHAT, CDR2 FNYEAQ (reference sequence). CDR3 length: 16 amino acids. The CDR3 region has the DNA TGTGCTAGCAGCTTAGGTCTAGCGGGAAGCACAGATACGCAGTATTTT. As protein: CASSLGLAGSTDTQYF.

This rearrangement joins TRBV20-1 to TRBJ2-3; D is perhaps TRBD1 (5 bases). The CDR3 runs 16 residues. The V and J ends lost 3 bases and 2 bases respectively, with 18 bases between them. Germline CDR1 and CDR2: DFQATT and SNEGSKA (reference sequence). Written as DNA, the CDR3 is TGCAGTGCTAGTGGGTGGGGCCCTTATTCCACAGATACGCAGTATTTT. Its translation is CSASGWGPYSTDTQYF.

The chain joins TRBV7-6 to TRBJ1-3; D gene ambiguous. Trimming took off 5 bases at V and 0 bases at J, with 8 bases between the two ends. The CDR3 runs 14 residues. The germline CDR1 and CDR2 sequences are SGHVS and FNYEAQ. The CDR3 DNA sequence: TGTGCCAGCAGCCCTAATGGCTCTGGAAACACCATATATTTT. Its translation is CASSPNGSGNTIYF.

V gene TRBV28 combines with J gene TRBJ2-1; 7 nucleotides align to TRBD1. Germline assignment: CDR1 MDHEN and CDR2 SYDVKM. With 1 base clipped from V and 12 bases from J, the junction kept 6 bases outside the gene matches. This CDR3 region has 13 residues. The CDR3 bases are TGTGCCAGCAGTTTATCCCCCGGGGACAGGCAGTTCTTC. Its protein product is CASSLSPGDRQFF.

The chain uses TRBV6-1 and TRBJ2-5; D is perhaps TRBD1 (5 bases). The CDR3 covers 14 residues. Germline V gives CDR1 MNHNS, CDR2 SASEGT. V was pared by 0 bases and J by 3 bases, with 8 bases between. The CDR3: CASSEAGVKETQYF. CDR3 sequence (DNA): TGTGCCAGCAGTGAAGCAGGGGTTAAAGAGACCCAGTACTTC.

The chain carries TRBV2 and TRBJ2-5; a possible D gene is TRBD1 (6 bases). Deletions cut 8 bases from V and 1 base from J, with 14 bases between. CDR1 SNHLY and CDR2 FYNNEI come from the germline V gene. The length of the CDR3 is 14 residues. The CDR3 coding sequence is TGTGCCAGCTCCCTGGGACAAGCCCAAGAGACCCAGTACTTC. It translates to CASSLGQAQETQYF.

The chain recombines TRBV27 with TRBJ1-5; D unresolved. The germline V gene encodes CDR1 MNHEY and CDR2 SMNVEV (reference sequence). V dropped 4 bases and J dropped 8 bases, with 9 bases sitting between them. This CDR3 contains 12 residues. The CDR3 nucleotides are TGTGCCAGCAGTTCGATCGGGGAGCCCCAGCATTTT. It is translated as CASSSIGEPQHF.

The chain recombines TRBV7-9 with TRBJ1-4; tentatively, D is TRBD1 (5 bases). CDR1 and CDR2 from the germline V gene are SEHNR and FQNEAQ (reference sequence). The CDR3 spans 15 residues. V was cut by 5 bases and J by 8 bases, with 18 bases left in between. The CDR3: CASSPGGGRQEKLFF. In nucleotides, the CDR3 is TGTGCCAGCAGCCCCGGGGGAGGGCGGCAAGAAAAACTGTTTTTT.

The chain carries TRBV3-1 (or the pseudogene TRBV3-2) and TRBJ2-3, with D tentatively TRBD2 (5 bases). Looked up from germline, CDR1 is LGHDT and CDR2 is YNNKEL (reference sequence). The ends were cut back, 3 bases at V and 6 bases at J, with 13 bases in the middle. The CDR3 runs to 14 residues. CDR3 sequence (DNA): TGTGCCAGCAGCCAGGGTGGGAGATCGGATACGCAGTATTTT. Protein: CASSQGGRSDTQYF.

V usage is TRBV30 and J usage is TRBJ1-5; possible D gene TRBD1, 6 bases. This CDR3 contains 15 residues. Per germline, CDR1 GTSNPN and CDR2 SVGIG (reference sequence). The V end was cut by 1 base, the J end by 0 bases, with 10 bases between. CDR3 coding DNA: TGTGCCTGGAGTGCAGGGGAGTATAGCAATCAGCCCCAGCATTTT. Residues: CAWSAGEYSNQPQHF.

This clone showed up just once. The rearrangement uses TRBV6-5 and TRBJ1-5; D possibly corresponds to TRBD1 (6 bases). Germline loops: CDR1 MNHEY, CDR2 SVGAGI. The CDR3 totals 15 residues. V lost 7 bases, J lost 2 bases, and 15 bases lay in between. For the CDR3, the DNA is TGTGCCAGCAAGGAGACAGGAGGAGGCAATCAGCCCCAGCATTTT. Protein: CASKETGGGNQPQHF.

This rearrangement joins TRBV5-1 to TRBJ2-5; 7 bases line up with TRBD2. This CDR3 region has 15 residues. Germline lookup yields CDR1 SGHRS and CDR2 YFSETQ. V lost 3 bases to trimming and J lost 1 base; unmatched junction nucleotides: 6. CDR3 residues: CASSSGGSGQETQYF. The DNA of the CDR3 is TGCGCCAGCAGCTCGGGGGGTAGCGGCCAAGAGACCCAGTACTTC.

Concerning this clone: Other nucleotide sequences in the sample specify the same CDR3. The CDR3 sequence: CASSLDSYEQYF. CDR3 DNA: TGTGCCAGCAGTTTGGACAGCTACGAGCAGTACTTC. The chain combines TRBV12-3 or TRBV12-4 with TRBJ2-7; perhaps TRBD1 as D (6 bases). The CDR3 is made up of 12 amino acids. Between the trimmed V and J ends, which lost 3 bases and 3 bases, there was a span of 6 bases.

V usage is TRBV6-5 and J usage is TRBJ2-7; perhaps TRBD1 as D (6 bases). The CDR3 extends over 14 amino acids. Germline CDR1 and CDR2: MNHEY and SVGAGI. V lost 6 bases to trimming and J lost 2 bases, with 14 bases between them. The CDR3 DNA reads as TGTGCCAGCAGCCGGACAGCATCCACCTACGAGCAGTACTTC. Protein product: CASSRTASTYEQYF.

This chain connects TRBV3-1 (or the pseudogene TRBV3-2) to TRBJ1-6, with D perhaps matching TRBD1 (5 bases). Trimming pared 0 bases from V and 12 bases from J, leaving 15 bases between. CDR1 LGHDT and CDR2 YNNKEL come from the germline V gene (reference sequence). CDR3 length: 15 amino acids. The DNA for the CDR3 is TGTGCCAGCAGCCAAGATTCCAGGGCATGGAGACCCCTCCACTTT. This sequence encodes CASSQDSRAWRPLHF.

This sequence joins TRBV19 and TRBJ1-4, with a possible D match to TRBD1 (6 bases). The CDR3 covers 14 residues. V lost 4 bases to trimming and J lost 6 bases, with 12 bases between them. Germline V lookup: CDR1 LNHDA, CDR2 SQIVND (reference sequence). DNA of the CDR3: TGTGCCAGTAGTACTCGGACAGCCGATGAAAAACTGTTTTTT. The encoded protein is CASSTRTADEKLFF.

The rearrangement links TRBV28 to TRBJ1-5, with 12 bases aligning to TRBD1. The CDR3 consists of 15 residues. After removal of 6 bases from V and 6 bases from J, the junction contained 6 bases not matched to a gene. Per the germline V gene, CDR1 is MDHEN and CDR2 is SYDVKM. The CDR3 loop is CASSSGQGAIQPQHF. The CDR3 coding sequence is TGTGCCAGCAGCTCGGGACAGGGGGCGATTCAGCCCCAGCATTTT.

This clone was recorded only once. The chain combines TRBV27 with TRBJ2-7; tentatively, D is TRBD1 (5 bases). This CDR3 is built from 11 residues. Per the germline V gene, CDR1 is MNHEY and CDR2 is SMNVEV (reference sequence). Trimming shortened V by 5 bases and J by 4 bases, and 6 bases separated the two germline ends. The CDR3 sequence is CASSPGYEQYF. The CDR3 DNA sequence: TGTGCCAGCAGTCCAGGGTACGAGCAGTACTTC.

This chain links TRBV4-1 with TRBJ2-2; the match to TRBD2 covers 7 bases. The CDR3 is 16 amino acids. The germline gives CDR1 MGHRA, CDR2 YSYEKL. J gave up 1 base and V 1 base, and 3 bases lay outside the gene matches. The CDR3 reads CASSQAPGGNTGELFF. CDR3 sequence (DNA): TGCGCCAGCAGCCAAGCGCCGGGAGGGAACACCGGGGAGCTGTTTTTT.

The V gene is TRBV7-9, the J gene TRBJ2-3, with D tentatively TRBD1 (5 bases). CDR3 length equals 14 residues. Per the germline V gene, CDR1 is SEHNR and CDR2 is FQNEAQ (reference sequence). The V gene lost 5 bases and the J gene lost 2 bases, with 11 bases spanning the gap. In nucleotides, the CDR3 is TGTGCCAGCAGCGCAGACAGTTCCACAGATACGCAGTATTTT. This codes for CASSADSSTDTQYF.